The 17 T cell receptor beta chains presented below share a single source sample, sequenced in a study of cytomegalovirus exposure and HLA in healthy donors (dated by TCRdb to the late 2010s). The library was built by means of the immunoSEQ multiplex PCR assay. For the multiplex PCR, a mixture combining 60 forward primers for TCR Vbeta segments and 13 reverse primers for TCR Jbeta segments was used. TCRdb stores this immuneACCESS table with in-frame sequences only. Part of the clones is absent; in the studies checked, under half of the shortfall reflects unresolved V genes, and no reason is known for the rest. This sample holds approximately 120,000 clones; 60% to 80% were observed only once. The top ten constitute just over 2% of the sample. Material for sequencing was PBMCs. These TCRs come from a human donor in good health.

The V and J genes are TRBV7-8 and TRBJ1-5, with 12 bases lining up with TRBD1. Germline assignment: CDR1 SGHVS and CDR2 FQNEAQ. The CDR3 covers 17 residues. Trimming cost V 5 bases and J 6 bases; bases outside gene matches: 11. The CDR3, as DNA: TGTGCCAGCAGCCCCTCCCGGGACAGGGGGCATCGTCAGCCCCAGCATTTT. Translation gives CASSPSRDRGHRQPQHF.

The sample holds one count of this clone. The V call is TRBV29-1, the J call TRBJ2-3; D not resolved. Trimming took off 5 bases at V and 2 bases at J, with 11 bases between the two ends. This CDR3 spans 13 amino acids. CDR1 SQVTM and CDR2 ANQGSEA come from the germline V gene. CDR3 residues: CSVSSINTDTQYF. The CDR3 DNA is TGCAGCGTTAGTTCTATAAACACAGATACGCAGTATTTT.

This clone occurred many times. The chain employs TRBV25-1 and TRBJ2-7, with TRBD2 identical over 7 bases. Germline V gene lookup returns CDR1 MGHDK and CDR2 SYGVNS. The CDR3 covers 13 residues. Trimming at V came to 6 bases and at J to 4 bases, leaving 6 bases not matched to a gene. As DNA, the CDR3 is TGTGCCAGCAGCAGGAAGGGAGGGTACGAGCAGTACTTC. Its translation: CASSRKGGYEQYF.

This clone was counted a few times. This chain connects TRBV7-9 to TRBJ2-7; 8 nucleotides align to TRBD1. The CDR3 contains 14 residues. Germline-derived CDR1 and CDR2 are SEHNR and FQNEAQ (reference sequence). Trimming at V came to 5 bases and at J to 3 bases, leaving 6 bases not matched to a gene. In DNA form, the CDR3 reads TGTGCCAGCAGCGGAATCGGACAGGGCTACGAGCAGTACTTC. This sequence encodes CASSGIGQGYEQYF.

The chain recombines TRBV18 with TRBJ1-5, with D uncertain. In germline, CDR1 is KGHSH, CDR2 LQKENI. This CDR3 contains 13 residues. Trimming pared 3 bases from V and 0 bases from J, leaving 3 bases between. CDR3 bases: TGTGCCAGCTCACCGAGTAGCAATCAGCCCCAGCATTTT. Residues: CASSPSSNQPQHF.

The sample holds a few counts of this clone. J is TRBJ1-1 and V is TRBV6-5, with D hard to call. CDR3 size: 15 residues. Germline assignment: CDR1 MNHEY and CDR2 SVGAGI. The V gene lost 7 bases and the J gene lost 0 bases, with 15 bases spanning the gap. CDR3 region: CASTLGRPMNTEAFF. The CDR3 nucleotides are TGTGCCAGCACCTTGGGCAGACCCATGAACACTGAAGCTTTCTTT.

The genes are TRBV9 and TRBJ2-7; D unresolved. This CDR3 has 14 residues. V lost 0 bases and J 2 bases, leaving 9 bases between the germline ends. From germline, CDR1 is SGDLS and CDR2 YYNGEE. The CDR3: CASSVVDNPYEQYF. CDR3 DNA sequence: TGTGCCAGCAGCGTAGTCGACAACCCCTACGAGCAGTACTTC.

The V and J genes are TRBV10-1 and TRBJ2-7, with D hard to call. Germline CDR1 reads WNHNN; CDR2 reads SYGVQD (reference sequence). The CDR3 is 14 residues long. Trimming left V 0 bases short and J 6 bases short, with 12 bases between. CDR3 amino acids: CASSESWATAEQYF. The CDR3 DNA is TGCGCCAGCAGTGAGTCGTGGGCTACCGCCGAGCAGTACTTC.

This chain joins TRBV4-1 and TRBJ1-4; 11 nucleotides agree with TRBD1. The CDR3 spans 19 residues. CDR1 is MGHRA, CDR2 YSYEKL, per germline. After removal of 4 bases from V and 0 bases from J, the junction contained 10 bases not matched to a gene. The CDR3 coding sequence is TGCGCCAGCAGCCGTGTCATGGGGACAGGGGGATCAACTAATGAAAAACTGTTTTTT. Protein sequence: CASSRVMGTGGSTNEKLFF.

CDR3 nucleotides: TGTGCCAGCATCGGCAGCAGGGGGCCGGTCGGGGAGCTGTTTTTT. Encoded protein: CASIGSRGPVGELFF. V gene TRBV2 combines with J gene TRBJ2-2; 8 bases fit TRBD1. The germline V gene has CDR1 SNHLY and CDR2 FYNNEI. V shed 7 bases, J shed 7 bases, and the junction held 11 bases outside the gene matches. This CDR3 spans 15 amino acids. Based on the CDR3 plus reference TRBV2 and TRBJ2-2, the full variable domain is EPEVTQTPSHQVTQMGQEVILRCVPISNHLYFYWYRQILGQKVEFLVSFYNNEISEKSEIFDDQFSVERPDGSNFTLKIRSTKLEDSAMYFCASIGSRGPVGELFFGEGSRLTVL.

This chain's CDR3 is CASSGTGAPNEQYF. CDR3 DNA sequence: TGTGCCAGCAGCGGGACAGGGGCTCCCAACGAGCAGTACTTC. The genes are TRBV7-2 and TRBJ2-7, with 10 positions matching TRBD1. The V gene end was trimmed by 5 bases and the J gene end by 5 bases; junction bases not matched to a gene: 6. This CDR3 has 14 amino acids. Looked up from germline, CDR1 is SGHTA and CDR2 is FQGNSA.

The CDR3: CASSFFGQNEKLFF. Here the CDR3 DNA reads TGTGCCAGCAGTTTTTTTGGACAGAATGAAAAACTGTTTTTT. The chain combines TRBV27 with TRBJ1-4, with D perhaps TRBD1 (6 bases). V lost 3 bases to trimming and J lost 5 bases, with 10 bases between them. The CDR3 is 14 residues long. Germline V gene data show CDR1 as MNHEY and CDR2 as SMNVEV (reference sequence).

The V call is TRBV4-3, the J call TRBJ1-1; D not certain. Germline assignment: CDR1 LGHNA and CDR2 YSLEER. Trimming cost V 1 base and J 2 bases, with 11 bases left between them. There are 15 residues in the CDR3. Written as DNA, the CDR3 is TGCGCCAGCAGCCAAGGGGTGTGGGCCAACACTGAAGCTTTCTTT. Encoded protein: CASSQGVWANTEAFF.

CDR3 residues: CASSLATSGSYEQYF. The CDR3 nucleotides read TGTGCCAGCAGCTTAGCGACTAGCGGAAGCTACGAGCAGTACTTC. The V gene is TRBV11-1, the J gene TRBJ2-7; TRBD2 matches 9 bases. Germline lookup yields CDR1 SGHAT and CDR2 FQDESV (reference sequence). Trimming cost V 0 bases and J 3 bases; bases outside gene matches: 3. This CDR3 region has 15 residues.

This chain uses TRBV6-5 with TRBJ1-2; 8 bases match TRBD1. Trimming at V came to 1 base and at J to 8 bases, leaving 3 bases not matched to a gene. The CDR3 length is 13 residues. Germline V gene data show CDR1 as MNHEY and CDR2 as SVGAGI. The CDR3: CASSYWTGQGYTF. DNA for the CDR3: TGTGCCAGCAGTTACTGGACAGGGCAGGGCTACACCTTC.

Here the CDR3 reads CASSSGTSGYNEQFF. The CDR3 region has the DNA TGTGCCAGCAGCTCGGGGACTAGCGGTTACAATGAGCAGTTCTTC. This rearrangement joins TRBV7-7 to TRBJ2-1, with 11 bases identical to TRBD2. V shed 4 bases and J 4 bases; nucleotides not matched to a gene: 3. Germline V lookup: CDR1 SSHAT, CDR2 FNYEAQ (reference sequence). The CDR3 sequence is 15 residues long.

This chain connects TRBV5-1 to TRBJ2-1; 9 bases agree with TRBD2. The CDR3 sequence is 16 residues long. In germline, CDR1 is SGHRS, CDR2 YFSETQ. Losses at the gene ends were 0 bases for V and 9 bases for J; bases not matched to a gene: 10. The CDR3 DNA is TGCGCCAGCAGCTTGGAAGGTAGCGGGAGCAGGGCTGAGCAGTTCTTC. Its translation: CASSLEGSGSRAEQFF.